The 20 T cell receptor beta chains in this list originate from one sample, sequenced in a study of blood T cell repertoires in COVID-19. Measured with immunoSEQ multiplex PCR; TCRdb has only the in-frame clones, and not every one. The table records roughly 270,000 clones, about 85% of them present only once. Sequenced material: PBMCs or T cells enriched from blood (not recorded which). The receptors originated from a woman between 50 and 59 years old who had recovered from COVID-19.

The genes are TRBV7-9 and TRBJ2-1; no firm D call. Trimming removed 4 bases from V and 1 base from J, with 14 bases in between. In germline, CDR1 is SEHNR, CDR2 FQNEAQ (reference sequence). The CDR3 spans 16 residues. The CDR3 bases are TGTGCCAGCAGCTACGGTTCAGGCTCATCCTACAATGAGCAGTTCTTC. It specifies CASSYGSGSSYNEQFF.

V is TRBV7-3 and J is TRBJ1-2; no definite D call. V gave up 1 base and J gave up 0 bases, with 3 bases separating them. Germline V gene data show CDR1 as SGHTA and CDR2 as FQGTGA. This CDR3 region has 13 residues. CDR3: CASSLRPNYGYTF. As DNA, the CDR3 is TGTGCCAGCAGCTTAAGGCCTAACTATGGCTACACCTTC.

This chain links TRBV19 with TRBJ1-1; D perhaps matches TRBD1 (5 bases). V was clipped by 9 bases and J by 9 bases, with 8 bases between them. Per the germline V gene, CDR1 is LNHDA and CDR2 is SQIVND (reference sequence). This CDR3 is built from 9 residues. CDR3: CASRVQAFF. CDR3 sequence (DNA): TGTGCCAGCAGGGTGCAAGCTTTCTTT.

On this clone: Other DNA sequences of this sample code for an identical CDR3. V gene TRBV7-2 combines with J gene TRBJ1-1; D is uncertain. The V gene's germline CDR1 is SGHTA and CDR2 FQGNSA. With 3 bases removed from V and 7 bases from J, the gap between germline ends came to 9 bases. The CDR3 length is 12 residues. CDR3 nucleotides: TGTGCCAGCAGCTTCGGGGTTGGTGAAGCTTTCTTT. Translated: CASSFGVGEAFF.

V is TRBV4-1 and J is TRBJ2-1; TRBD2 agrees at 10 bases. The germline V gene has CDR1 MGHRA and CDR2 YSYEKL. J gave up 9 bases and V 5 bases, and 13 bases lay outside the gene matches. This CDR3 has 16 amino acids. The DNA for the CDR3 is TGCGCCAGCAGCAAGGGTGTCAGCGGGGGGGCCTTTGAGCAGTTCTTC. This encodes CASSKGVSGGAFEQFF.

The genes are TRBV5-1 and TRBJ1-1; the D is unclear. The V gene's germline CDR1 is SGHRS and CDR2 YFSETQ. V shed 2 bases and J shed 1 base, with 9 bases lying between them. This CDR3 is 14 amino acids long. The CDR3 loop is CASSFAERNTEAFF. As DNA, the CDR3 is TGCGCCAGCAGCTTCGCCGAGAGGAACACTGAAGCTTTCTTT.

This chain links TRBV11-2 with TRBJ1-1; D unclear. Germline CDR1 is SGHAT and CDR2 is FQNNGV. The CDR3 loop spans 14 amino acids. V dropped 2 bases and J dropped 0 bases, with 7 bases sitting between them. The CDR3 reads CASSLIEVNTEAFF. DNA for the CDR3: TGTGCCAGCAGCTTAATTGAGGTGAACACTGAAGCTTTCTTT.

The genes are TRBV7-9 and TRBJ2-3; 10 positions match TRBD2. Trimming cost V 5 bases and J 5 bases; bases outside gene matches: 7. Looked up from germline, CDR1 is SEHNR and CDR2 is FQNEAQ (reference sequence). There are 15 residues in the CDR3. The CDR3 here is CASSRRTSGGDTQYF. For the CDR3, the DNA is TGTGCCAGCAGCCGAAGGACTAGCGGCGGAGATACGCAGTATTTT.

The genes are TRBV4-3 and TRBJ1-4, with 8 bases aligning to TRBD1. The length of the CDR3 is 15 residues. The germline V gene encodes CDR1 LGHNA and CDR2 YSLEER. J gave up 5 bases and V 5 bases, and 7 bases lay outside the gene matches. In nucleotides, the CDR3 is TGCGCCAGCAGCGCTGGGACAGGACGAAATGAAAAACTGTTTTTT. As protein: CASSAGTGRNEKLFF.

V and J are TRBV11-2 and TRBJ1-2; 7 nucleotides match TRBD1. This CDR3 is built from 14 residues. Looked up from germline, CDR1 is SGHAT and CDR2 is FQNNGV. Trimming cost V 2 bases and J 6 bases; bases outside gene matches: 6. The CDR3 coding sequence is TGTGCCAGCAGCTTATTGGCCGACAGGGATGGCTACACCTTC. Translation gives CASSLLADRDGYTF. Looking up the rest from reference TRBV11-2 and TRBJ1-2 gives the full variable domain: EAGVAQSPRYKIIEKRQSVAFWCNPISGHATLYWYQQILGQGPKLLIQFQNNGVVDDSQLPKDRFSAERLKGVDSTLKIQPAKLEDSAVYLCASSLLADRDGYTFGSGTRLTVV.

V is TRBV28 and J is TRBJ1-2; unclear D gene. The CDR3 runs to 12 residues. Trimming stripped 10 bases from V and 2 bases from J, with 11 bases between. Germline V lookup: CDR1 MDHEN, CDR2 SYDVKM. The CDR3 sequence: CATPTGNYGYTF. The CDR3, as DNA: TGTGCCACCCCGACGGGGAACTATGGCTACACCTTC.

The rearrangement uses TRBV30 and TRBJ2-2; weak D call: TRBD1 (7 bases). CDR1 is GTSNPN and CDR2 is SVGIG in the germline V gene (reference sequence). The V end lost 1 base, the J end lost 5 bases, and 17 bases lay between the germline ends. This CDR3 has 16 residues. CDR3 bases: TGTGCCTGGAGTGACCGACAGGGAGGCAAAACCGGGGAGCTGTTTTTT. It codes for CAWSDRQGGKTGELFF.

V usage is TRBV2 and J usage is TRBJ1-2; 8 bases fit TRBD1. Germline-derived CDR1 and CDR2 are SNHLY and FYNNEI. The length of the CDR3 is 12 residues. With V trimmed by 4 bases and J by 8 bases, 3 bases remained unmatched. This chain's CDR3 is CASSAWDRGYTF. Written as DNA, the CDR3 is TGTGCCAGCAGTGCCTGGGACAGGGGCTACACCTTC. The entire variable domain, with the rest obtained from reference TRBV2 and TRBJ1-2, is as follows: EPEVTQTPSHQVTQMGQEVILRCVPISNHLYFYWYRQILGQKVEFLVSFYNNEISEKSEIFDDQFSVERPDGSNFTLKIRSTKLEDSAMYFCASSAWDRGYTFGSGTRLTVV.

The chain recombines TRBV27 with TRBJ1-5, with D perhaps TRBD1 (6 bases). This CDR3 is 13 amino acids long. The germline V gene has CDR1 MNHEY and CDR2 SMNVEV (reference sequence). V was clipped by 6 bases and J by 4 bases, with 10 bases between them. The CDR3 nucleotides read TGTGCCAGCAGCCAACAGGGAAATCAGCCCCAGCATTTT. Translated, it gives CASSQQGNQPQHF.

J is TRBJ1-5 and V is TRBV3-1 (or the pseudogene TRBV3-2); D not certain. The CDR3 length is 13 residues. The V gene's germline CDR1 is LGHDT and CDR2 YNNKEL (reference sequence). V was shortened by 1 base and J by 4 bases, with 5 bases between the two germline ends. In DNA, the CDR3 is TGTGCCAGCAGCCAAGGTAGAAATCAGCCCCAGCATTTT. Protein sequence: CASSQGRNQPQHF.

The chain employs TRBV6-2 or TRBV6-3 and TRBJ2-7, with D possibly TRBD2 on 6 matching bases. The CDR3 is 18 residues long. Looked up from germline, CDR1 is MNHEY and CDR2 is SVGEGT. The V gene lost 4 bases and the J gene lost 2 bases, with 24 bases spanning the gap. The CDR3 here is CASSSLGFGEVRTYEQYF. The CDR3 region has the DNA TGTGCCAGCAGTTCTCTGGGTTTTGGGGAGGTGAGAACCTACGAGCAGTACTTC.

The chain recombines TRBV10-3 with TRBJ1-2, with a tentative D call TRBD1 (5 bases). CDR1 is ENHRY, CDR2 SYGVKD, per germline. The length of the CDR3 is 15 residues. V shed 3 bases and J shed 5 bases, with 16 bases lying between them. The CDR3 region is CAISEGQGGRYGYTF. For the CDR3, the DNA is TGTGCCATCAGTGAAGGGCAGGGTGGAAGGTATGGCTACACCTTC.

This chain joins TRBV9 and TRBJ1-2; D gene ambiguous. This CDR3 is built from 15 residues. Per the germline V gene, CDR1 is SGDLS and CDR2 is YYNGEE. Trimming shortened V by 2 bases and J by 0 bases, and 11 bases separated the two germline ends. Here the CDR3 reads CASSVELGANYGYTF. CDR3 nucleotide sequence: TGTGCCAGCAGCGTGGAACTAGGAGCTAACTATGGCTACACCTTC.

V and J are TRBV28 and TRBJ1-4; D remains ambiguous. Trimming cost V 4 bases and J 8 bases, with 5 bases left between them. Germline V lookup: CDR1 MDHEN, CDR2 SYDVKM. The CDR3 totals 11 residues. The CDR3 spells CASSYKEKLFF. CDR3 sequence (DNA): TGTGCCAGCAGTTACAAAGAAAAACTGTTTTTT.

The chain combines TRBV27 with TRBJ1-3; TRBD1 matches 8 bases. The CDR3 runs 15 residues. The germline V gene encodes CDR1 MNHEY and CDR2 SMNVEV (reference sequence). J lost 0 bases, V lost 3 bases, and 1 base had no gene match. The DNA for the CDR3 is TGTGCCAGCAGTTTCGGGACAGGCTCTGGAAACACCATATATTTT. Translating it yields CASSFGTGSGNTIYF.